One and the same sample provided the 3 T cell receptor beta chains below, sequenced in a study of shared clonotypes between healthy human individuals. Here immunoSEQ multiplex PCR was the method, and the copy in TCRdb shows in-frame clones only, minus some. Of about 680,000 clones listed, 72% are singletons. Sequencing was done on a sample of memory CD4+ T cells sorted from blood. Subset defined: CD45RA-negative fraction. These receptors all stem from a woman aged 30 to 39 in good health.

V gene TRBV25-1 combines with J gene TRBJ2-1, with unresolved D. The ends were cut back, 7 bases at V and 7 bases at J, with 11 bases in the middle. Germline CDR1 and CDR2: MGHDK and SYGVNS. The CDR3 runs to 12 residues. The CDR3 nucleotides read TGTGCCAGCATGGGCCGGCCTAATGAGCAGTTCTTC. This codes for CASMGRPNEQFF.

This chain connects TRBV7-9 to TRBJ2-7; 10 bases line up with TRBD2. Germline V CDR1 and CDR2: SEHNR, FQNEAQ (reference sequence). The CDR3 consists of 16 residues. The J segment lost 0 bases and the V segment lost 2 bases, leaving 4 bases of the junction unmatched. CDR3 sequence: CASSLTGLADSYEQYF. As DNA, the CDR3 is TGTGCCAGCAGCTTAACCGGACTAGCGGACTCCTACGAGCAGTACTTC. Based on the CDR3 plus reference TRBV7-9 and TRBJ2-7, the full variable domain is DTGVSQNPRHKITKRGQNVTFRCDPISEHNRLYWYRQTLGQGPEFLTYFQNEAQLEKSRLLSDRFSAERPKGSFSTLEIQRTEQGDSAMYLCASSLTGLADSYEQYFGPGTRLTVT.

About this clone: With a much larger clone just one base away, this may be a read error. The same CDR3 arises from other DNA sequences in this sample as well. The CDR3 region is CASSQDDGNQPQHF. CDR3 in DNA: TGCGCCAGCAGCCAAGATGACGGGAATCAGCCCCAGCATTTT. The chain is built from TRBV4-1 and TRBJ1-5; unclear D gene. The CDR3 consists of 14 residues. Trimming shortened V by 0 bases and J by 4 bases, and 7 bases separated the two germline ends. In germline, CDR1 is MGHRA, CDR2 YSYEKL.